One and the same sample provided the 17 T cell receptor beta chains below, sequenced in a study of shared clonotypes between healthy human individuals. The method was immunoSEQ multiplex PCR; TCRdb's version includes in-frame clones alone and lacks a portion of them. Of around 2.5 million clones listed, approximately 93% were seen once; the top ten hold 0.36%. The specimen was naive CD4+ T cells from PBMCs. Subset meaning: CD45RA+ positively selected. Receptor source: a young man in good health. Some clones in this sample may be carry-over from other donors' samples.

This rearrangement joins TRBV28 to TRBJ2-3; D may be TRBD1 (5 bases). CDR3 length: 12 residues. V was pared by 6 bases and J by 5 bases, with 9 bases between. Germline V gene lookup returns CDR1 MDHEN and CDR2 SYDVKM. Here the CDR3 reads CASRATVDTQYF. For the CDR3, the DNA is TGTGCCAGCAGGGCGACAGTAGATACGCAGTATTTT.

The rearrangement uses TRBV7-3 and TRBJ1-3; D call uncertain. CDR3 length: 15 amino acids. Trimming pared 2 bases from V and 0 bases from J, leaving 8 bases between. The germline V gene encodes CDR1 SGHTA and CDR2 FQGTGA. CDR3 amino acids: CASSLSRNSGNTIYF. CDR3 bases: TGTGCCAGCAGCTTATCCCGGAACTCTGGAAACACCATATATTTT.

The gene calls are TRBV2 and TRBJ1-5, with a tentative D call TRBD1 (5 bases). The CDR3 loop spans 14 amino acids. V lost 4 bases and J 6 bases, leaving 13 bases between the germline ends. Germline CDR1 SNHLY, CDR2 FYNNEI. This CDR3 is CASSVLGEGQPQHF. The CDR3 coding sequence is TGTGCCAGCAGTGTTTTGGGGGAGGGTCAGCCCCAGCATTTT.

V and J are TRBV4-3 and TRBJ2-1; 8 positions agree with TRBD1. Trimming removed 1 base from V and 2 bases from J; junction bases left unmatched: 1. This CDR3 comprises 15 residues. Germline lookup yields CDR1 LGHNA and CDR2 YSLEER. The CDR3 DNA reads TGCGCCAGCAGCCAAGGACAGGGGACCTACAATGAGCAGTTCTTC. Translated, it gives CASSQGQGTYNEQFF.

This chain joins TRBV7-2 and TRBJ1-2, with D possibly matching TRBD1 (6 bases). CDR1 is SGHTA, CDR2 FQGNSA, per germline. V was cut by 4 bases and J by 3 bases, with 15 bases left in between. The CDR3 totals 15 residues. The CDR3 DNA sequence: TGTGCCAGCAGCTCCCCCGGGACAAGGGACTATGGCTACACCTTC. Its translation is CASSSPGTRDYGYTF.

The chain joins TRBV2 to TRBJ2-1, with 9 bases matching TRBD1. The CDR3 is 14 residues long. Germline assignment: CDR1 SNHLY and CDR2 FYNNEI. Unmatched junction bases numbered 6, after V lost 7 bases and J lost 5 bases. CDR3 nucleotide sequence: TGTGCCAGCACCTACCGGACAGGGGACAATGAGCAGTTCTTC. Residues: CASTYRTGDNEQFF. Supplemented by reference TRBV2 and TRBJ2-1, the full variable domain reads EPEVTQTPSHQVTQMGQEVILRCVPISNHLYFYWYRQILGQKVEFLVSFYNNEISEKSEIFDDQFSVERPDGSNFTLKIRSTKLEDSAMYFCASTYRTGDNEQFFGPGTRLTVL.

The rearrangement joins TRBV19 to TRBJ2-7; TRBD1 matches 9 bases. V lost 0 bases, J lost 7 bases, and 13 bases stayed unmatched. There are 17 residues in the CDR3. Germline lookup yields CDR1 LNHDA and CDR2 SQIVND (reference sequence). CDR3 residues: CASSIDSRPDRGGEQYF. The CDR3 region has the DNA TGTGCCAGTAGTATAGATTCTCGCCCGGACAGGGGAGGGGAGCAGTACTTC.

V is TRBV19 and J is TRBJ1-4; 7 bases fit TRBD1. Trimming cost V 3 bases and J 0 bases; bases outside gene matches: 4. The CDR3 is made up of 16 amino acids. The germline CDR1 and CDR2 sequences are LNHDA and SQIVND (reference sequence). CDR3 nucleotide sequence: TGTGCCAGTAGTATCGGGGGGACAGCAACTAATGAAAAACTGTTTTTT. It is translated as CASSIGGTATNEKLFF.

The CDR3 here is CSGLWGGNEKLFF. CDR3 nucleotides: TGCAGCGGCCTTTGGGGTGGTAATGAAAAACTGTTTTTT. The V gene is TRBV29-1, the J gene TRBJ1-4; D gene ambiguous. Trimming stripped 7 bases from V and 4 bases from J, with 13 bases between. CDR1 is SQVTM, CDR2 ANQGSEA, per germline. The CDR3 is made up of 13 amino acids.

The V call is TRBV7-2, the J call TRBJ1-1, with D possibly TRBD1 on 5 matching bases. The V end was cut by 5 bases, the J end by 7 bases, with 14 bases between. The CDR3 totals 13 residues. CDR1 and CDR2 (germline): SGHTA, FQGNSA. The CDR3, as DNA: TGTGCCAGCAGCCGCGCTTACGGGGGTGAAGCTTTCTTT. Translated: CASSRAYGGEAFF.

CDR3 residues: CASSLAGVVATNEKLFF. In nucleotides, the CDR3 is TGTGCCAGCAGCTTAGCTGGGGTAGTCGCAACTAATGAAAAACTGTTTTTT. V is TRBV7-8 and J is TRBJ1-4, with D unclear. V was pared by 0 bases and J by 0 bases, with 11 bases between. This CDR3 has 17 residues. Germline loops: CDR1 SGHVS, CDR2 FQNEAQ.

The chain uses TRBV12-5 and TRBJ2-1; D ambiguous. Trimming removed 4 bases from V and 4 bases from J, with 5 bases in between. This CDR3 is 12 amino acids long. Germline lookup yields CDR1 LGHNT and CDR2 FRNRAP. Written as DNA, the CDR3 is TGTGCTAGTGGTTCACCTTACAATGAGCAGTTCTTC. Its translation: CASGSPYNEQFF.

V and J are TRBV27 and TRBJ2-2; 8 bases agree with TRBD1. This CDR3 region has 21 residues. From germline, CDR1 is MNHEY and CDR2 SMNVEV (reference sequence). J was trimmed by 5 bases and V by 7 bases; bases with no gene match: 27. CDR3 nucleotide sequence: TGTGCCAGCATGCGTATCCGGGTCCCCGGGACAGGACTTATTACGACCGGGGAGCTGTTTTTT. It specifies CASMRIRVPGTGLITTGELFF.

The gene calls are TRBV6-5 and TRBJ2-1, with 7 bases matching TRBD1. V lost 2 bases and J lost 3; bases outside the gene matches: 4. The CDR3 loop spans 15 amino acids. Germline values: CDR1 MNHEY, CDR2 SVGAGI. The CDR3 DNA reads as TGTGCCAGCAGTTACAGGGGGCTTAACTACAATGAGCAGTTCTTC. As protein: CASSYRGLNYNEQFF.

The rearrangement uses TRBV30 and TRBJ2-1; no firm D call. Looked up from germline, CDR1 is GTSNPN and CDR2 is SVGIG (reference sequence). V was shortened by 0 bases and J by 10 bases, with 13 bases between the two germline ends. The CDR3 is made up of 13 amino acids. This CDR3 is CAWSVGKATEQFF. The CDR3 DNA reads as TGTGCCTGGAGTGTCGGCAAGGCGACCGAGCAGTTCTTC.

Concerning this clone: The same CDR3 arises from other DNA sequences in this sample as well. V usage is TRBV28 and J usage is TRBJ2-3, with D possibly being TRBD1 or TRBD2 (5 bases each). Trimming left V 2 bases short and J 6 bases short, with 6 bases between. The CDR3 length is 12 residues. Per germline, CDR1 MDHEN and CDR2 SYDVKM. The CDR3 sequence: CASSLRGDTQYF. The CDR3 bases are TGTGCCAGCAGTTTACGGGGCGATACGCAGTATTTT.

The rearrangement links TRBV7-3 to TRBJ2-2, with TRBD1 as a possible D gene (5 bases). The V end lost 3 bases, the J end lost 9 bases, and 14 bases lay between the germline ends. Germline CDR1 and CDR2: SGHTA and FQGTGA. CDR3 size: 14 residues. CDR3 loop: CASSFAGKGRELFF. The CDR3 bases are TGTGCCAGCAGCTTCGCAGGGAAGGGGCGGGAGCTGTTTTTT.